This paragraph covers one TCR beta chain sequence. Time point reported: newly diagnosed GD, antithyroid drugs for less than 3 months. RNA extracted from PBMCs served as the sequencing template. Sequencing libraries for TCR beta were prepared with iRepertoire HTBI primers and Arm-PCR of CDR3 regions. TCRdb re-called the multiplex PCR reads through MiXCR, storing one row per CDR3 protein. In the table there are about 400,000 distinct CDR3 sequences, 14% to 15% of which are singletons. Trimming took off 5 bases at V and 9 bases at J, with 14 bases between the two ends. This CDR3 has 13 amino acids. The sample originates from a study of regulatory T cells in long-lasting Graves disease. In addition, the sample was reused for a study of T cells in Graves' hyperthyroidism and ophthalmopathy. From that study: Diagnosing involved the use of clinical symptoms, serum thyroxine and TRAb, thyroid ultrasound and orbital computed tomography. First-round RT-PCR of the TCR CDR3 relied on the HTBI primer set. Most expanded thyroid clonotypes above 0.001 also appeared in blood.

The sample consisted of peripheral blood mononuclear cells (PBMCs), taken at new diagnosis, from a patient treated with antithyroid drugs. This chain links TRBV6-7 with TRBJ2-1, with D perhaps matching TRBD1 (5 bases). TRBV6-7 is an ORF for which the function is uncertain. This receptor was taken from a middle-aged woman with Graves disease. CDR3 sequence: CASSASGQSEQFF. The CDR3 DNA reads as TGTGCCAGCAGTGCCTCCGGACAAAGTGAGCAGTTCTTC.